This is a list of T cell receptor beta chains from one sample in a study of low-dose radiotherapy and immunotherapy resistance in tumors. TCRdb passed the reads through MiXCR, listing each CDR3 protein once. Of fewer than 90,000 distinct CDR3 sequences in the sample, approximately 20% were seen once. The sample here was PBMCs, taken before treatment. The receptors originated from a male donor with prostate cancer. CDR3s include the opening cysteine and the closing phenylalanine or tryptophan. Fields, in order: CDR3 protein, CDR3 DNA, V gene, clone size, J gene, D gene. D genes are given only for firm matches. The size entry is marked missing in some rows and otherwise reads once, few, many or a size class.

cdr3_aa: CASSTRDNSGNTIYF
cdr3_nt: TGTGCCAGCAGTACCCGGGACAACTCTGGAAACACCATATATTTT
v_call: TRBV2
clone_size: many
j_call: TRBJ1-3
d_call: -

cdr3_aa: CSATGTNSYNEQFF
cdr3_nt: TGCAGTGCTACAGGGACTAACTCCTACAATGAGCAGTTCTTC
v_call: TRBV20-1
clone_size: -
j_call: TRBJ2-1
d_call: TRBD2

cdr3_aa: CASSRIGTGSDSNQPQHF
cdr3_nt: TGTGCCAGCAGTCGAATTGGGACAGGTTCGGATAGCAATCAGCCCCAGCATTTT
v_call: TRBV6-2/TRBV6-3
clone_size: -
j_call: TRBJ1-5
d_call: TRBD1

cdr3_aa: CSASPRLAGKIGTQYF
cdr3_nt: TGCAGTGCCTCCCCTCGACTAGCGGGAAAGATCGGTACGCAGTATTTT
v_call: TRBV20-1
clone_size: many
j_call: TRBJ2-3
d_call: TRBD2

cdr3_aa: CASTTGLAGVNEQFF
cdr3_nt: TGTGCCAGCACCACGGGCCTAGCGGGAGTCAATGAGCAGTTCTTC
v_call: TRBV2
clone_size: many
j_call: TRBJ2-1
d_call: TRBD2

cdr3_aa: CASSQRHSQETQYF
cdr3_nt: TGTGCCAGCAGCCAAAGGCACAGTCAAGAGACCCAGTACTTC
v_call: TRBV14
clone_size: many
j_call: TRBJ2-5
d_call: -

cdr3_aa: CASSFLGAEAFF
cdr3_nt: TGTGCCAGCAGTTTTTTGGGGGCTGAAGCTTTCTTT
v_call: TRBV27
clone_size: many
j_call: TRBJ1-1
d_call: -

cdr3_aa: CASSVGQGHQPQHF
cdr3_nt: TGCGCCAGCAGCGTGGGACAGGGGCATCAGCCCCAGCATTTT
v_call: TRBV5-1
clone_size: many
j_call: TRBJ1-5
d_call: TRBD1

cdr3_aa: CASGLVRSTDTQYF
cdr3_nt: TGTGCTAGTGGTTTGGTACGTAGCACAGATACGCAGTATTTT
v_call: TRBV12-5
clone_size: many
j_call: TRBJ2-3
d_call: -

cdr3_aa: CASTTGYAGLAGGNEQFF
cdr3_nt: TGTGCCAGCACCACCGGGTACGCGGGACTAGCGGGAGGGAATGAGCAGTTCTTC
v_call: TRBV6-2/TRBV6-3
clone_size: many
j_call: TRBJ2-1
d_call: TRBD2

cdr3_aa: CAISGAGGNREQYF
cdr3_nt: TGTGCCATCAGTGGGGCGGGGGGAAACCGCGAGCAGTACTTC
v_call: TRBV10-3
clone_size: many
j_call: TRBJ2-7
d_call: TRBD2

cdr3_aa: CASSSKGRQPYNEQFF
cdr3_nt: TGTGCCAGCAGCTCCAAGGGCCGACAGCCCTACAATGAGCAGTTCTTC
v_call: TRBV7-9
clone_size: many
j_call: TRBJ2-1
d_call: -

cdr3_aa: CASSLNSGGYTF
cdr3_nt: TGTGCCAGCAGTCTCAACTCTGGCGGCTACACCTTC
v_call: TRBV28
clone_size: many
j_call: TRBJ1-2
d_call: -

cdr3_aa: CASSLGPRGTQYF
cdr3_nt: TGTGCCAGCAGCTTAGGGCCGAGGGGGACCCAGTACTTC
v_call: TRBV7-2
clone_size: many
j_call: TRBJ2-5
d_call: -

cdr3_aa: CASSLAGKDYGYTF
cdr3_nt: TGTGCCAGCAGCTTAGCGGGGAAGGACTATGGCTACACCTTC
v_call: TRBV7-8
clone_size: many
j_call: TRBJ1-2
d_call: -

cdr3_aa: CASSWTSGGVPPEQFF
cdr3_nt: TGTGCCAGCAGCTGGACTAGCGGGGGGGTTCCTCCTGAGCAGTTCTTC
v_call: TRBV5-4
clone_size: -
j_call: TRBJ2-1
d_call: TRBD2

cdr3_aa: CASSPPTGGNYGYTF
cdr3_nt: TGTGCCAGCAGCCCCCCGACAGGGGGTAACTATGGCTACACCTTC
v_call: TRBV13
clone_size: many
j_call: TRBJ1-2
d_call: TRBD1

cdr3_aa: CAIYRDREGGYTF
cdr3_nt: TGTGCCATTTATCGGGACAGGGAAGGCGGCTACACCTTC
v_call: TRBV10-3
clone_size: many
j_call: TRBJ1-2
d_call: TRBD1

cdr3_aa: CASTDPPFGGIDEQFF
cdr3_nt: TGTGCCAGCACCGATCCCCCTTTCGGGGGGATCGATGAGCAGTTCTTC
v_call: TRBV6-2/TRBV6-3
clone_size: -
j_call: TRBJ2-1
d_call: TRBD2

cdr3_aa: CASSLVRQGEGYTF
cdr3_nt: TGTGCCAGCAGCTTAGTGAGGCAGGGGGAAGGCTACACCTTC
v_call: TRBV7-2
clone_size: many
j_call: TRBJ1-2
d_call: TRBD1

cdr3_aa: CASSRENRQGPGNTIYF
cdr3_nt: TGTGCCAGCAGCCGCGAAAACAGACAGGGCCCCGGAAACACCATATATTTT
v_call: TRBV7-2
clone_size: many
j_call: TRBJ1-3
d_call: TRBD1

cdr3_aa: CASSLESQGAIGANVLTF
cdr3_nt: TGCGCCAGCAGCTTGGAGTCTCAGGGAGCAATCGGGGCCAACGTCCTGACTTTC
v_call: TRBV5-1
clone_size: -
j_call: TRBJ2-6
d_call: -

cdr3_aa: CASSADRGGSETQYF
cdr3_nt: TGTGCCAGCAGCGCTGACAGGGGAGGATCAGAGACCCAGTACTTC
v_call: TRBV25-1
clone_size: -
j_call: TRBJ2-5
d_call: TRBD1

cdr3_aa: CASSVSAGEQYF
cdr3_nt: TGTGCCAGCAGCGTGAGTGCGGGCGAGCAGTACTTC
v_call: TRBV9
clone_size: many
j_call: TRBJ2-7
d_call: -

cdr3_aa: CSASRGGESGDQPQHF
cdr3_nt: TGCAGTGCTAGTAGAGGGGGCGAGTCGGGCGACCAGCCCCAGCATTTT
v_call: TRBV20-1
clone_size: many
j_call: TRBJ1-5
d_call: TRBD1

cdr3_aa: CASSTNTGGGTEAFF
cdr3_nt: TGTGCCAGCTCGACCAATACAGGGGGCGGTACTGAAGCTTTCTTT
v_call: TRBV6-1
clone_size: many
j_call: TRBJ1-1
d_call: TRBD1

cdr3_aa: CATSAGSGFYEQYF
cdr3_nt: TGTGCCACCAGTGCCGGTAGCGGATTCTACGAGCAGTACTTC
v_call: TRBV24-1
clone_size: many
j_call: TRBJ2-7
d_call: -

cdr3_aa: CSARDRINYGYTF
cdr3_nt: TGCAGTGCTAGGGACAGGATTAACTATGGCTACACCTTC
v_call: TRBV20-1
clone_size: many
j_call: TRBJ1-2
d_call: TRBD1

cdr3_aa: CASSLAQGSRGYTF
cdr3_nt: TGTGCCAGCAGCTTAGCGCAGGGGAGTCGGGGCTACACCTTC
v_call: TRBV7-2
clone_size: many
j_call: TRBJ1-2
d_call: -

cdr3_aa: CASTLRRTRGYGYTF
cdr3_nt: TGTGCCAGCACCCTCCGACGGACGAGGGGCTATGGCTACACCTTC
v_call: TRBV21-1
clone_size: many
j_call: TRBJ1-2
d_call: -

cdr3_aa: CASRLGALNHEQYF
cdr3_nt: TGTGCCAGCAGATTGGGGGCTTTGAACCACGAGCAGTACTTC
v_call: TRBV6-2/TRBV6-3
clone_size: many
j_call: TRBJ2-7
d_call: -